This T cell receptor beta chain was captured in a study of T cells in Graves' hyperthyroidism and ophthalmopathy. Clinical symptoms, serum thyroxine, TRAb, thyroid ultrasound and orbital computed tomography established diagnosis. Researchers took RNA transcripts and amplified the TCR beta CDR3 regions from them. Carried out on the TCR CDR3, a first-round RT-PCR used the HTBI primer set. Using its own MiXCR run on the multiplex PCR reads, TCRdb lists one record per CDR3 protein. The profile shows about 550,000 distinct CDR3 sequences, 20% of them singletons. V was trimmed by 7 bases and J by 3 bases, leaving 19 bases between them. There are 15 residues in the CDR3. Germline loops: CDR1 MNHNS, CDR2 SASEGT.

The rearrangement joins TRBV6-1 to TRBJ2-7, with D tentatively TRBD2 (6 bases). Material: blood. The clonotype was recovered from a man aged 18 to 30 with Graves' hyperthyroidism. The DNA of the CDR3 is TGTGCCAGCAACCGAGGCGGGGAAGGAAACTACGAGCAGTACTTC. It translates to CASNRGGEGNYEQYF.